This entry features one TCR beta chain sequence. These data belong to a study of blood T cells in healthy people across ages. The ends were cut back, 1 base at V and 8 bases at J, with 9 bases in the middle. CDR3 size: 13 residues. Germline-derived CDR1 and CDR2 are SEHNR and FQNEAQ (reference sequence). A sample-barcoded 5' primer and a J-beta primer mix were used in a second PCR of roughly 7 to 11 cycles. The yield of each sample was at least 2.5 million CDR3-containing paired-end reads. Each CDR3 protein is one row after TCRdb ran MiXCR on the 5' RACE reads. The sample lists about 930,000 distinct CDR3 sequences; roughly 29% were seen once. This sample was also put to use in a study of T cells of mothers and their children.

The sequenced sample was blood. This receptor was obtained from a woman aged 40-49 years in good health. J is TRBJ2-1 and V is TRBV7-9; no firm D call. CDR3 in amino acids: CASSLVNDDEQFF. CDR3 DNA sequence: TGTGCCAGCAGCTTAGTCAACGACGATGAGCAGTTCTTC.